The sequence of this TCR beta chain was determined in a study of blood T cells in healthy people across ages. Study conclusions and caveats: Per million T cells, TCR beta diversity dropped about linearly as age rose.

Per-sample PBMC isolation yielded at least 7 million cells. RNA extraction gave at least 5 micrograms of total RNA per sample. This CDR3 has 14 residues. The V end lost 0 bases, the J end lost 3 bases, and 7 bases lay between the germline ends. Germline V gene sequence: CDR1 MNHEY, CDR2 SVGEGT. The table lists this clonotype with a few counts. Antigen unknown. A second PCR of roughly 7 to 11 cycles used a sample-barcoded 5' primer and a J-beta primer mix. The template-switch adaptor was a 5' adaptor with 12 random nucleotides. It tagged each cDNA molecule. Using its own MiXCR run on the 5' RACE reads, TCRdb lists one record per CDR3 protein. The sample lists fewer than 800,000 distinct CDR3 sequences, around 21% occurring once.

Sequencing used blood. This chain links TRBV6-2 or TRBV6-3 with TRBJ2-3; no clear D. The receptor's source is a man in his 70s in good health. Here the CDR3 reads CASSYSLETDTQYF. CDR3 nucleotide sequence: TGTGCCAGCAGTTACTCGCTAGAAACAGATACGCAGTATTTT.